The 11 T cell receptor beta chains below come from one sample, sequenced in a study of blood T cell repertoires in COVID-19. Using immunoSEQ multiplex PCR, the repertoire was profiled, and TCRdb retains in-frame clones only, with some absent. Seen here are roughly 100,000 clones, about 90% observed once, and the top ten hold 6.2%. The sequenced material came from peripheral blood. The receptors come from a human donor in a cohort sampled during active COVID-19.

The chain combines TRBV9 with TRBJ2-7; 7 nucleotides align to TRBD1. The CDR3 contains 13 residues. Per germline, CDR1 SGDLS and CDR2 YYNGEE. V was pared by 2 bases and J by 3 bases, with 2 bases of the junction left unmatched. The DNA for the CDR3 is TGTGCCAGCAGCGTGGGACAGAACTACGAGCAGTACTTC. Translated: CASSVGQNYEQYF.

The table lists this clone with a few counts. The chain recombines TRBV19 with TRBJ2-1, with 13 nucleotides matching TRBD2. Germline V gene sequence: CDR1 LNHDA, CDR2 SQIVND (reference sequence). Trimming at V came to 1 base and at J to 4 bases, leaving 4 bases not matched to a gene. This CDR3 is 17 amino acids long. The CDR3 is CASSIALAGGPYNEQFF. The CDR3 DNA reads TGTGCCAGTAGTATAGCACTAGCGGGAGGGCCGTACAATGAGCAGTTCTTC.

The CDR3 nucleotides read TGTGCCAGCAGAGAGACAGGGTTCGGGCCCCAGCATTTT. This codes for CASRETGFGPQHF. The J gene is TRBJ1-5, the V gene TRBV27; TRBD1 matches at 7 bases. CDR1 and CDR2 from the germline V gene are MNHEY and SMNVEV (reference sequence). This CDR3 is 13 amino acids long. V lost 6 bases, J lost 9 bases, and 8 bases stayed unmatched.

This chain uses TRBV14 with TRBJ1-2; possibly TRBD1 for D (5 bases). The V gene's germline CDR1 is SGHDN and CDR2 FVKESK. V gave up 4 bases and J gave up 3 bases, with 18 bases separating them. CDR3 size: 16 residues. The CDR3 protein is CASSPLGGPKDYGYTF. Written as DNA, the CDR3 is TGTGCCAGCAGCCCCCTGGGGGGACCTAAGGACTATGGCTACACCTTC.

This clone was seen just once. This sequence joins TRBV19 and TRBJ2-5; 10 bases match TRBD1. The CDR3 has 15 residues. In germline, CDR1 is LNHDA, CDR2 SQIVND (reference sequence). The J segment lost 5 bases and the V segment lost 4 bases, leaving 7 bases of the junction unmatched. CDR3 sequence reads: CASSKAGTGDETQYF. In DNA, the CDR3 is TGTGCCAGTAGTAAGGCCGGGACAGGGGATGAGACCCAGTACTTC.

V usage is TRBV7-9 and J usage is TRBJ2-3; 11 nucleotides agree with TRBD2. Unmatched junction bases numbered 14, after V lost 4 bases and J lost 5 bases. The CDR3 has 18 residues. CDR1 is SEHNR, CDR2 FQNEAQ, per germline (reference sequence). CDR3 nucleotides: TGTGCCAGCAGCTCCGCCTCGTTAGGGCTAGCGGGAGGAGATACGCAGTATTTT. Translation gives CASSSASLGLAGGDTQYF.

The chain uses TRBV19 and TRBJ1-2, with D unresolved. CDR3 length equals 13 residues. Per the germline V gene, CDR1 is LNHDA and CDR2 is SQIVND (reference sequence). Trimming stripped 6 bases from V and 3 bases from J, with 11 bases between. As DNA, the CDR3 is TGTGCCAGTAGATCTCGGGGAGACTATGGCTACACCTTC. Translation gives CASRSRGDYGYTF.

This chain uses TRBV11-1 with TRBJ2-7; 8 bases agree with TRBD1. Trimming cost V 2 bases and J 3 bases; bases outside gene matches: 9. Germline V gene data show CDR1 as SGHAT and CDR2 as FQDESV (reference sequence). CDR3 size: 16 residues. The CDR3 DNA follows: TGTGCCAGCAGCTTACGCAGGGGGCAGGGGCTCTACGAGCAGTACTTC. Amino acids: CASSLRRGQGLYEQYF.

The CDR3 DNA sequence: TGCGCCAGCAGTGAGCCCTTTGGGGGGTTCCAAGAGACCCAGTACTTC. Its protein is CASSEPFGGFQETQYF. The genes are TRBV10-2 and TRBJ2-5; possibly TRBD2 for D (6 bases). CDR1 and CDR2 from the germline V gene are WSHSY and SAAADI. V lost 2 bases and J lost 1, with 14 bases in between. The CDR3 consists of 16 residues.

The V and J genes are TRBV9 and TRBJ1-5, with D unclear. The germline V gene has CDR1 SGDLS and CDR2 YYNGEE. With 2 bases removed from V and 2 bases from J, the gap between germline ends came to 5 bases. This CDR3 region has 13 residues. The CDR3 DNA follows: TGTGCCAGCAGCGTGTCTGGCAATCAGCCCCAGCATTTT. This sequence encodes CASSVSGNQPQHF.

This clone was found a few times. The chain is built from TRBV29-1 and TRBJ1-1; D remains ambiguous. CDR3 length: 11 amino acids. Trimming removed 4 bases from V and 0 bases from J, with 3 bases in between. Germline CDR1 and CDR2: SQVTM and ANQGSEA. This CDR3 reads CSVVLNTEAFF. CDR3 DNA sequence: TGCAGCGTTGTCTTGAACACTGAAGCTTTCTTT.